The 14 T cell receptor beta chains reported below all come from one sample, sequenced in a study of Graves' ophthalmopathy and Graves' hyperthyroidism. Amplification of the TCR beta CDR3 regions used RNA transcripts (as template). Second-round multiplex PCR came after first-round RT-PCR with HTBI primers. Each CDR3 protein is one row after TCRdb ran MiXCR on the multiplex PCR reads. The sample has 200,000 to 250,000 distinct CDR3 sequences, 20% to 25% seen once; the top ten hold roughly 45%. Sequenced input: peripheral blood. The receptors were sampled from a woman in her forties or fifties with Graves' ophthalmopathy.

The CDR3 DNA follows: TGTGCCAGCAGCCGCCCGACAGGGTTTGCGGAGACCCAGTACTTC. Its protein product is CASSRPTGFAETQYF. V and J are TRBV11-2 and TRBJ2-5; 7 positions agree with TRBD1. Losses at the gene ends were 5 bases for V and 5 bases for J; bases not matched to a gene: 11. Germline CDR1 reads SGHAT; CDR2 reads FQNNGV. This CDR3 contains 15 residues.

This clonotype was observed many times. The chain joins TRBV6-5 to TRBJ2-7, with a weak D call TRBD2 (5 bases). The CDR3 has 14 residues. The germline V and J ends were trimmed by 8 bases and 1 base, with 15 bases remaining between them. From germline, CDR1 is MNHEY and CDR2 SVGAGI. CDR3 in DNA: TGTGCCAGCGCCGGGTACAGCGGATCCTACGAGCAGTACTTC. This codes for CASAGYSGSYEQYF.

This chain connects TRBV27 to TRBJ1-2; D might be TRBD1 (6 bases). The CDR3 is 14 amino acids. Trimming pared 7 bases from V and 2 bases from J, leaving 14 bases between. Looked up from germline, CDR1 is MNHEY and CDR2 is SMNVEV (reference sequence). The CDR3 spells CASKRAGDNYGYTF. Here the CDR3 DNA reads TGTGCCAGCAAAAGGGCAGGGGACAACTATGGCTACACCTTC.

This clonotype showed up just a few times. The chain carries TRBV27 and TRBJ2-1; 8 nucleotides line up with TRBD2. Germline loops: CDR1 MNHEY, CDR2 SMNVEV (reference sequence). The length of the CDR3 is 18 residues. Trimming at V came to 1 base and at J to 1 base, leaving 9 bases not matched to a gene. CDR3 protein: CASSLFSGLASSYNEQFF. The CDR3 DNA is TGTGCCAGCAGTTTATTTTCCGGACTAGCAAGTTCCTACAATGAGCAGTTCTTC.

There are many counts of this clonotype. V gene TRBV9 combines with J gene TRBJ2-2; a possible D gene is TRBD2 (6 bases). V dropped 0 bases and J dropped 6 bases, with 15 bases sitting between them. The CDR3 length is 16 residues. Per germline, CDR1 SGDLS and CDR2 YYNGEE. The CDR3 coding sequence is TGTGCCAGCAGCGTAGCGAGCGGGCGTGCCCCCGGGGAGCTGTTTTTT. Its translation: CASSVASGRAPGELFF. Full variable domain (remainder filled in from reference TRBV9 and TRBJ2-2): DSGVTQTPKHLITATGQRVTLRCSPRSGDLSVYWYQQSLDQGLQFLIQYYNGEERAKGNILERFSAQQFPDLHSELNLSSLELGDSALYFCASSVASGRAPGELFFGEGSRLTVL.

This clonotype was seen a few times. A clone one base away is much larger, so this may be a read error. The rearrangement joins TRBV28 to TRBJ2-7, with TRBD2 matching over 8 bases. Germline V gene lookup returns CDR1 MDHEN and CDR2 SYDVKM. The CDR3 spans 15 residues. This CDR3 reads CVTTVSASGFYEQYF. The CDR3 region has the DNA TGTGTCACCACAGTTTCGGCTAGCGGGTTCTACGAGCAGTACTTC.

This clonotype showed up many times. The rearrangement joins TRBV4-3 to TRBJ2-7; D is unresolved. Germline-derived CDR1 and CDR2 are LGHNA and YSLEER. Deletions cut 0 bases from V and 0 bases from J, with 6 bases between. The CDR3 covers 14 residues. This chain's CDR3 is CASSQEGASYEQYF. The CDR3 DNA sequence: TGCGCCAGCAGCCAAGAAGGCGCCTCCTACGAGCAGTACTTC.

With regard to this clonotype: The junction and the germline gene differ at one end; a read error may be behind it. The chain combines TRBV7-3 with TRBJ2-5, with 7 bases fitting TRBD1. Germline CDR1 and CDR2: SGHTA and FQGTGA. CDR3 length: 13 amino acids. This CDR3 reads CARSPQGRETQYF. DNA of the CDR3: TGTGCCAGAAGCCCACAGGGGAGAGAGACACAGTACTTC.

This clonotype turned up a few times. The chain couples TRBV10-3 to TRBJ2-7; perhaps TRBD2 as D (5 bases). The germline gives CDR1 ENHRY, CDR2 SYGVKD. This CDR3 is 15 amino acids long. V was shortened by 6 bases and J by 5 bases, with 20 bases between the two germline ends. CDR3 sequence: CAIRTSSSLWDEQYF. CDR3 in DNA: TGTGCCATCAGGACCTCTAGCAGTCTTTGGGACGAGCAGTACTTC.

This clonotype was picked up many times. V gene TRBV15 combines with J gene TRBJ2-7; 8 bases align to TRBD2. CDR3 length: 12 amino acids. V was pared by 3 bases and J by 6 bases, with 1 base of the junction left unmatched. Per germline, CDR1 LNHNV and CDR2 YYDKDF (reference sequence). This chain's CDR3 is CATSSGGVEQYF. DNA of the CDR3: TGTGCCACCAGCAGCGGGGGGGTCGAGCAGTACTTC. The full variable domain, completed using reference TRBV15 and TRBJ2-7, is DAMVIQNPRYQVTQFGKPVTLSCSQTLNHNVMYWYQQKSSQAPKLLFHYYDKDFNNEADTPDNFQSRRPNTSFCFLDIRSPGLGDTAMYLCATSSGGVEQYFGPGTRLTVT.

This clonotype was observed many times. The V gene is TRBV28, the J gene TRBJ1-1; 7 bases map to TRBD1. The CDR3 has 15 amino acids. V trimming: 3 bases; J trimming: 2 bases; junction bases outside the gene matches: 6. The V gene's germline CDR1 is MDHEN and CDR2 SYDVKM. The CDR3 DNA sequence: TGTGCCAGCAGTTTGGGACAGAGCTTTAACACTGAAGCTTTCTTT. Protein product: CASSLGQSFNTEAFF.

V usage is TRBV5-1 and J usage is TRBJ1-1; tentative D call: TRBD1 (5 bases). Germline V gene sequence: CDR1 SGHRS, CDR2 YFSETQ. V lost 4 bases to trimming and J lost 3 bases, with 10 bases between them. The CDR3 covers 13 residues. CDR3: CASSTRVDTEAFF. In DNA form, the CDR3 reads TGCGCCAGCAGCACCAGGGTTGACACTGAAGCTTTCTTT.

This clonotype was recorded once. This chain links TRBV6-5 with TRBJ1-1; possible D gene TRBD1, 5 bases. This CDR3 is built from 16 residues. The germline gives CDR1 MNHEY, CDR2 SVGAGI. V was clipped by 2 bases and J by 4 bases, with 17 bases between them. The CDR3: CASSYPAGGGGTEAFF. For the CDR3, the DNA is TGTGCCAGCAGTTACCCCGCCGGGGGAGGTGGCACTGAAGCTTTCTTT.

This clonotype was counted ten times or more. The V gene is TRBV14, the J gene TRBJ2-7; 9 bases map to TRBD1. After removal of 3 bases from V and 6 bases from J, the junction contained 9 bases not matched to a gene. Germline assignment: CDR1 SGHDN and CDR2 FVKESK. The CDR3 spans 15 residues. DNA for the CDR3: TGTGCCAGCAGCCACCGGGACAGGGACGTGTCCGAGCAGTACTTC. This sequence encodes CASSHRDRDVSEQYF.